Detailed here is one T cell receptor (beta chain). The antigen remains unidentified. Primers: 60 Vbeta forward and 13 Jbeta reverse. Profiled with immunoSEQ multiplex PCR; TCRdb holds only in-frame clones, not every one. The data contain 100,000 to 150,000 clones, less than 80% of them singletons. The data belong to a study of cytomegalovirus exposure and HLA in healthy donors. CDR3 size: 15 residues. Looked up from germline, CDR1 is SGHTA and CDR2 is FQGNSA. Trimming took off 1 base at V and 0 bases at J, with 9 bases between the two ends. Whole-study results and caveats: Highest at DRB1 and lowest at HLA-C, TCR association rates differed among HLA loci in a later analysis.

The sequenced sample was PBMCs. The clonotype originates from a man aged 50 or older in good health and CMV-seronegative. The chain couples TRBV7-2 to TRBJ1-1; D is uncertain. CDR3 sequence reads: CASSLVVNLNTEAFF. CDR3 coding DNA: TGTGCCAGCAGCTTAGTGGTGAACTTGAACACTGAAGCTTTCTTT.